Presented here are 18 T cell receptor beta chains from one specimen sequenced in a study of control samples from healthy donors and cancer patients. Profiling relied on immunoSEQ multiplex PCR, and the TCRdb table lists in-frame clones only, not all of them. Altogether 150,000 or so clones are present, almost 90% being singletons, with the ten largest covering less than 2%. Sequenced material: blood. These receptors were collected from a man aged 18 to 35 in good health.

This CDR3 is CASSPPGLGYEQYF. DNA for the CDR3: TGTGCCAGCAGTCCACCGGGGTTAGGGTACGAGCAGTACTTC. The chain uses TRBV28 and TRBJ2-7; D might be TRBD2 (5 bases). The CDR3 is 14 amino acids. Trimming removed 5 bases from V and 4 bases from J, with 15 bases in between. CDR1 is MDHEN and CDR2 is SYDVKM in the germline V gene. The full variable domain, rest sourced from reference TRBV28 and TRBJ2-7, is DVKVTQSSRYLVKRTGEKVFLECVQDMDHENMFWYRQDPGLGLRLIYFSYDVKMKEKGDIPEGYSVSREKKERFSLILESASTNQTSMYLCASSPPGLGYEQYFGPGTRLTVT.

The chain has TRBV29-1 and TRBJ1-2, with D maybe TRBD1 (5 bases). The CDR3 runs to 12 residues. V lost 5 bases and J 8 bases, leaving 15 bases between the germline ends. CDR1 is SQVTM and CDR2 is ANQGSEA in the germline V gene. The CDR3 DNA reads TGCAGCGTTCAAGCCGGGGGAGGCGGCTACACCTTC. Amino acids: CSVQAGGGGYTF.

V usage is TRBV6-5 and J usage is TRBJ2-3; 10 bases align to TRBD1. The CDR3 loop spans 15 amino acids. From germline, CDR1 is MNHEY and CDR2 SVGAGI. J was trimmed by 3 bases and V by 6 bases; bases with no gene match: 6. As DNA, the CDR3 is TGTGCCAGCAGCCCCGGGACAGGGGTGACAGATACGCAGTATTTT. Amino acid sequence: CASSPGTGVTDTQYF.

The chain has TRBV25-1 and TRBJ1-1; D gene unclear. The CDR3 has 14 residues. Trimming stripped 4 bases from V and 2 bases from J, with 11 bases between. Germline CDR1 reads MGHDK; CDR2 reads SYGVNS. The CDR3 spells CASSGETENTEAFF. Written as DNA, the CDR3 is TGTGCCAGCAGTGGCGAAACGGAAAACACTGAAGCTTTCTTT.

This chain connects TRBV5-8 to TRBJ1-6; D unclear. The length of the CDR3 is 15 residues. The germline V gene encodes CDR1 SGHTS and CDR2 YDEGEE. Trimming pared 0 bases from V and 8 bases from J, leaving 12 bases between. CDR3 sequence (DNA): TGTGCCAGCAGCTTGGTGAAGGACGGCGATTCACCCCTCCACTTT. This encodes CASSLVKDGDSPLHF.

In its sample, this clone was seen once. The chain is built from TRBV2 and TRBJ2-3; D might be TRBD2 (6 bases). The CDR3 totals 14 residues. Germline V lookup: CDR1 SNHLY, CDR2 FYNNEI. V gave up 8 bases and J gave up 0 bases, with 12 bases separating them. This CDR3 reads CASRRTTSTDTQYF. CDR3 DNA sequence: TGTGCCAGCCGTAGGACTACCAGCACAGATACGCAGTATTTT.

The chain has TRBV6-5 and TRBJ2-3, with a weak D call TRBD1 (6 bases). Trimming cost V 7 bases and J 0 bases, with 14 bases left between them. The CDR3 consists of 15 residues. In germline, CDR1 is MNHEY, CDR2 SVGAGI. CDR3 sequence (DNA): TGTGCCAGCACCCAAGCAGGGGCTAGCACAGATACGCAGTATTTT. Encoded protein: CASTQAGASTDTQYF.

The CDR3 DNA follows: TGTGCCACCCCCAGCAGGGAGGGCCATGAGCAGTTCTTC. Translated, it gives CATPSREGHEQFF. This chain links TRBV5-8 with TRBJ2-1; 7 bases are shared with TRBD2. Germline values: CDR1 SGHTS, CDR2 YDEGEE. The CDR3 is 13 amino acids. Trimming at V came to 9 bases and at J to 8 bases, leaving 11 bases not matched to a gene. The full variable domain, with the rest looked up from reference TRBV5-8 and TRBJ2-1, is EAGVTQSPTHLIKTRGQQATLRCSPISGHTSVYWYQQALGLGLQFLLWYDEGEERNRGNFPPRFSGRQFPNYSSELNVNALELEDSALYLCATPSREGHEQFFGPGTRLTVL.

This clone was found a few times. The sample carries other DNA sequences with the same CDR3. The chain joins TRBV28 to TRBJ1-2; possible D gene TRBD1, 6 bases. Trimming took 2 bases from V and 2 from J, leaving 9 bases between them. The CDR3 is 14 amino acids. Germline V CDR1 and CDR2: MDHEN, SYDVKM. The CDR3 loop reads CASSLGGANYGYTF. The CDR3 DNA is TGTGCCAGCAGTTTAGGGGGGGCGAACTATGGCTACACCTTC.

CDR3 nucleotide sequence: TGTGCCAGCAGCGTAGGGGCAGGGGGCGCCATCGGGTCAACAGATACGCAGTATTTT. This sequence encodes CASSVGAGGAIGSTDTQYF. The genes are TRBV9 and TRBJ2-3; TRBD1 matches at 8 bases. Per the germline V gene, CDR1 is SGDLS and CDR2 is YYNGEE. Trimming removed 0 bases from V and 3 bases from J; junction bases left unmatched: 15. CDR3 length: 19 residues.

This clone was detected only once. V usage is TRBV19 and J usage is TRBJ1-2, with 8 bases fitting TRBD1. Germline V lookup: CDR1 LNHDA, CDR2 SQIVND (reference sequence). The CDR3 consists of 16 residues. Germline trimming cut 5 bases from V and 8 bases from J; bases unmatched to any gene: 16. The CDR3: CASSPGGTGELKGYTF. The CDR3 region has the DNA TGTGCCAGTAGTCCAGGGGGGACAGGAGAGCTTAAGGGCTACACCTTC.

This chain uses TRBV4-2 with TRBJ2-2; D could derive from TRBD1 or TRBD2 (5 bases each). The V end was cut by 6 bases, the J end by 3 bases, with 17 bases between. CDR1 and CDR2 (germline): LGHNA, YNFKEQ. There are 16 residues in the CDR3. The CDR3: CASSLNGQGDTGELFF. In DNA form, the CDR3 reads TGTGCCAGCAGTCTTAACGGGCAGGGAGACACCGGGGAGCTGTTTTTT.

This clone was counted only a few times. The genes are TRBV5-6 and TRBJ1-5, with a weak D call TRBD1 (5 bases). CDR3 size: 16 residues. CDR1 SGHDT and CDR2 YYEEEE come from the germline V gene. The V end was cut by 4 bases, the J end by 2 bases, with 16 bases between. CDR3: CASSRLRGSGNQPQHF. CDR3 nucleotides: TGTGCCAGCAGCCGCCTAAGGGGCAGCGGCAATCAGCCCCAGCATTTT.

V and J are TRBV5-6 and TRBJ2-3; D tentatively reads TRBD1 or TRBD2 (5 bases each). Germline values: CDR1 SGHDT, CDR2 YYEEEE. CDR3 length: 15 amino acids. V was pared by 4 bases and J by 4 bases, with 16 bases between. CDR3: CASSRTQRAPDTQYF. The DNA for the CDR3 is TGTGCCAGCAGCCGGACACAGAGGGCGCCAGATACGCAGTATTTT.

There are a few counts of this clone. The chain uses TRBV5-1 and TRBJ2-3; TRBD2 aligns across 9 bases. Germline V gives CDR1 SGHRS, CDR2 YFSETQ. The CDR3 is 16 amino acids. The V gene end was trimmed by 0 bases and the J gene end by 6 bases; junction bases not matched to a gene: 8. The CDR3 is CASSLAPAGGRDTQYF. CDR3 in DNA: TGCGCCAGCAGCTTGGCCCCGGCGGGGGGGCGGGATACGCAGTATTTT.

J is TRBJ2-7 and V is TRBV27; TRBD1 matches at 8 bases. In germline, CDR1 is MNHEY, CDR2 SMNVEV (reference sequence). The CDR3 covers 16 residues. The trim removed 5 bases at V and 0 bases at J, leaving 9 bases unmatched. This CDR3 reads CASSKGQGWSSYEQYF. In nucleotides, the CDR3 is TGTGCCAGCAGTAAAGGACAGGGTTGGAGCTCCTACGAGCAGTACTTC.

A remark on this clone: Mismatch with germline at one junction end may stem from a read error. The rearrangement links TRBV5-1 to TRBJ1-1; D might be TRBD1 (5 bases). This CDR3 has 15 amino acids. Germline V CDR1 and CDR2: SGHRS, YFSETQ. CDR3 amino acids: CARSWVGGSETEAFF. The CDR3 nucleotides read TGCGCCCGCAGCTGGGTCGGGGGGAGTGAGACTGAAGCTTTCTTT.

The chain recombines TRBV4-3 with TRBJ2-7; TRBD1 agrees at 9 bases. J was trimmed by 4 bases and V by 0 bases; bases with no gene match: 4. The CDR3 length is 15 residues. Per the germline V gene, CDR1 is LGHNA and CDR2 is YSLEER. DNA of the CDR3: TGCGCCAGCAGCCAAGATAGGGGACAGGGTTACGAGCAGTACTTC. It yields the protein CASSQDRGQGYEQYF.